Given below is one TCR beta chain in context. Its matching antigen is unknown. V lost 7 bases and J 2 bases, leaving 15 bases between the germline ends. Germline V gives CDR1 SGHTA, CDR2 FQGNSA. CDR3 size: 15 residues. This sample stems from a study of identifying expanded T cells in peripheral blood. General study findings and limits: Across healthy donors, higher total template counts meant significantly greater roughly 2-week count variance.

Some clones are missing from TCRdb's copy, which holds only in-frame ones; the method was immunoSEQ multiplex PCR. Seen here are tens of thousands of clones, roughly 82% observed once, and the top ten hold approximately 14%. The V and J genes are TRBV7-2 and TRBJ2-1; D is unclear. Sequenced input: blood. This clonotype was obtained from a person between 18 and 75 years old in good health. The DNA of the CDR3 is TGTGCCAGCACCTCAAGGAAGCTGGCCTACAATGAGCAGTTCTTC. Amino acids: CASTSRKLAYNEQFF.